This TCR beta chain was observed in a study of blood T cell repertoires in COVID-19. Study context: From the United States, Italy and Spain came samples of acute and convalescent COVID-19. The cDNA or gDNA used as material had been derived from T cells, B-cell-depleted T cells, or PBMCs.

Original data processing: Amplified reference gene primers provided the basis for estimating nucleated cell counts. Measured with immunoSEQ multiplex PCR; TCRdb has only the in-frame clones, and not every one. V and J calls and clone size are those listed in that table; D and trimming were worked out from the DNA. The repertoire holds over 100,000 clones, with nearly 70% as singletons. The TCR sequence derives from a woman in her seventies with acute or convalescent COVID-19. The specimen was peripheral blood.

DNA for the CDR3: TGTGCCAGCAGTGAAGACGGGACAGATGGCTACACCTTC. Translating it yields CASSEDGTDGYTF. This chain uses TRBV2 with TRBJ1-2, with 7 nucleotides matching TRBD1. The CDR3 contains 13 residues. The junction had 2 bases not matched to a gene; V was cut back by 1 base and J by 6 bases. In germline, CDR1 is SNHLY, CDR2 FYNNEI.